The present T cell receptor (beta chain) was sequenced within a study of T cells in Graves' hyperthyroidism and ophthalmopathy. TCR beta CDR3 sequences were amplified from RNA transcripts. Initially, a first-round RT-PCR of the TCR CDR3 employed the HTBI primer set. TCRdb analysed the multiplex PCR reads with MiXCR anew, one entry per CDR3 protein. The sample has 500,000 to 600,000 distinct CDR3 sequences; 20% are singletons. CDR1 and CDR2 from the germline V gene are MDHEN and SYDVKM. The CDR3 sequence is 14 residues long. Trimming left V 5 bases short and J 3 bases short, with 11 bases between. Clinical symptoms, serum thyroxine, TRAb, thyroid ultrasound and orbital computed tomography informed diagnoses.

Sequenced sample: blood. The chain links TRBV28 to TRBJ1-5; the D gene is possibly TRBD1 (6 bases). The sequence was collected from a man in his forties with Graves' ophthalmopathy. The CDR3 sequence is CASSIQGDNQPQHF. CDR3 sequence (DNA): TGTGCCAGCAGTATACAGGGTGACAATCAGCCCCAGCATTTT. Complete variable domain (other parts from reference TRBV28 and TRBJ1-5): DVKVTQSSRYLVKRTGEKVFLECVQDMDHENMFWYRQDPGLGLRLIYFSYDVKMKEKGDIPEGYSVSREKKERFSLILESASTNQTSMYLCASSIQGDNQPQHFGDGTRLSIL.